This paragraph reports one T cell receptor (beta chain). Looked up from germline, CDR1 is MNHNS and CDR2 is SASEGT. The CDR3 has 15 residues. V shed 0 bases, J shed 7 bases, and the junction held 3 bases outside the gene matches. These data originate in a study of blood T cell repertoires in COVID-19. Study-level information: Material from acute and convalescent COVID-19 was sourced from the United States, Italy and Spain. The cDNA or gDNA used as material had been derived from T cells, B-cell-depleted T cells, or PBMCs.

Produced via immunoSEQ multiplex PCR; TCRdb's table is partial and in-frame only. This table has fewer than 450,000 clones, 90% appearing once. Sample: PBMCs or T cells enriched from blood (not recorded which). The sequence was collected from a man aged 18 to 29 who had recovered from COVID-19. The rearrangement links TRBV6-1 to TRBJ1-6; 7 nucleotides line up with TRBD1. In DNA, the CDR3 is TGTGCCAGCAGTGAAGCGACAGGGCGGAATTCACCCCTCCACTTT. Protein: CASSEATGRNSPLHF.